The present entry profiles one T cell receptor beta chain with its context. No antigen is known for it. Base qualities were left out, and no much larger clone turns up one base away. At one collaborating source in Seattle, patients were enrolled during active infection and were followed longitudinally through the course of disease. Whole blood was collected in K2EDTA tubes by collaborating institutions according to the institutions' own protocols. For TCRbeta analysis, collaborator samples were shipped as frozen whole blood, as isolated PBMCs, or as DNA extracted from either sample type. Relative to germline, V is missing 3 bases and J is missing 8 bases, with 2 bases of the junction outside any gene match. The CDR1 and CDR2 encoded by the germline V gene are SGHTA and FQGNSA. From the cysteine through the phenylalanine, the CDR3 covers 12 amino acids. Only CDR3 DNA remains: 36 bases, in frame from the first base.

The data belong to a study of blood T cell repertoires in COVID-19 (dated by TCRdb to the early 2020s). A note on the overall study: Collaborator samples came from the United States, Italy and Spain and covered acute and convalescent phases of COVID-19. The prospective study material was composed of cDNA or gDNA derived from T cells, B-cell-depleted T cells, or PBMCs. The dataset comprised deeply sampled blood TCRbeta repertoires from subjects exposed to, actively infected with, or recovered from COVID-19. A freely available public database, intended as a resource for researchers studying the immune response to SARS-CoV-2, is where the repertoires were released. Samples were obtained from the ongoing ImmuneRACE study (first 160 participants) and from some 1,300 subjects provided by 6 global collaborators. The sample metadata nearly always contained a de-identified subject ID, COVID-19 status, age in years and sex. HLA class I and class II types, where available, came from metadata supplied by the sample provider rather than from assay-based typing. Here is what the overall study found, with its caveats: The amount of clinical and demographic metadata varied by source and participant and was provided uncurated.

TCRbeta CDR3 regions were amplified from genomic DNA using the immunoSEQ Assay, a bias-controlled multiplex PCR. In the paper's pipeline: Nucleated cell counts per sample were estimated from amplification of reference gene primers within the assay. To quantify the absolute abundance of each unique TCRbeta CDR3 rearrangement, sequence reads were collapsed and filtered. Productive Simpson clonality was computed per sample as the square root of Simpson's diversity index over productive rearrangements. TCRdb obtained this table from immuneACCESS and retained in-frame rearrangements with V and J assigned. These tables miss some clones; where compared with another copy, unresolved V genes account for less than half of the shortfall, and the remainder is unexplained. The DNA was the basis for D and trimming; V, J and clone size are from that table. A total of about 270,000 clones appear in this sample, less than 90% of them only once. In total, the top ten clones hold over 10% of the sample.

Sequencing used peripheral blood. The sequence came from a woman aged 65 to 85 with COVID-19, enrolled during active disease. The chain uses TRBV7-2 and TRBJ1-1; 8 bases in the junction line up with TRBD1. The CDR3 region: CASSFRQGEAFF. Read as DNA, the sequence is TGTGCCAGCAGCTTCCGACAGGGGGAAGCTTTCTTT.